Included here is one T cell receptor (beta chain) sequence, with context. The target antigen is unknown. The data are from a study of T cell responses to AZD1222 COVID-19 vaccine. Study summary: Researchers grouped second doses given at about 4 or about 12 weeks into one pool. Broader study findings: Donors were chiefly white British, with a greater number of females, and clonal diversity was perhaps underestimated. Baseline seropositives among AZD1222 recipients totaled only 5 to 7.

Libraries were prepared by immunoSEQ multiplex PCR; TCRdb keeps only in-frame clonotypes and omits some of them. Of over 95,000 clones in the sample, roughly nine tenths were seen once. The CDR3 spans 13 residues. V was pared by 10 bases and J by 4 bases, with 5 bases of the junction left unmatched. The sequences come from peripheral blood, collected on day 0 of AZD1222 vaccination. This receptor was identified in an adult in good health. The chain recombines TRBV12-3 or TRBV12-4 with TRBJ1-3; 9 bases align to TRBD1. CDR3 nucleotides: TGTGCCATAAGGGACAGGGCGGGAAACACCATATATTTT. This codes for CAIRDRAGNTIYF.